The clone carrying this T cell receptor (beta chain) has more than one count but fewer than ten. This entry belongs to a study of regulatory T cells in long-lasting Graves disease. This CDR3 contains 12 residues. Germline V gene lookup returns CDR1 DFQATT and CDR2 SNEGSKA (reference sequence). V gave up 7 bases and J gave up 2 bases; unmatched junction bases: 2. iRepertoire HTBI primers and Arm-PCR of CDR3 regions built TCR beta libraries. TCRdb independently ran MiXCR on the multiplex PCR reads; one entry per CDR3 protein. The top ten clones hold approximately 20% of a sample with around 250,000 distinct CDR3 sequences, approximately 16% of them seen once. The time point here: newly diagnosed GD, antithyroid drugs for less than 3 months. From PBMCs, RNA was extracted and then used to make the TCR library.

This chain joins TRBV20-1 and TRBJ1-3, with 7 bases that match TRBD1. This TCR was recovered from a female donor with Graves disease. The material was peripheral blood mononuclear cells (PBMCs), obtained at new diagnosis, from a patient treated with antithyroid drugs. The CDR3 DNA reads as TGCAGTGTAGGGACAGCTGGAAACACCATATATTTT. This sequence encodes CSVGTAGNTIYF.